This T cell receptor (beta chain) derives from a study of tumor-infiltrating lymphocytes in primary liver carcinoma. At the level of the study: Men and women, 30 to 69 years of age, made up the patients.

Findings and caveats of the study: Because the samples were bulk unsorted, the study did not compare CD4+ and CD8+ repertoires. Tumors and blood were compared for top-250-clone fraction, and tumors had the significantly higher value (p = 0.039).

Alongside blood RNA obtained from unsorted whole blood, germline DNA was also extracted. This clonotype appeared many times. Antigen: not known. Making TCR beta cDNA involved approximately 480 ng total RNA and a constant-region primer. Researchers made the TCR beta libraries by running three nested multiplex PCR rounds with slightly modified ARM-PCR. A single record per CDR3 protein comes from TCRdb applying MiXCR to the multiplex PCR reads. The repertoire holds some 180,000 distinct CDR3 sequences, approximately 60% seen once, with about 72% in the top ten. The origin of this receptor is a man aged 40-49 years with primary liver carcinoma and hepatitis B virus infection. The sample comprised peripheral blood.

The CDR3 region is CASSFPSDRRTQYF. CDR3 DNA: TGTGCCAGCAGCTTCCCCTCCGACAGGAGAACGCAGTATTTT. The V and J genes are TRBV11-1 and TRBJ2-3, with D perhaps TRBD1 (6 bases). Germline V gene data show CDR1 as SGHAT and CDR2 as FQDESV (reference sequence). The CDR3 is made up of 14 amino acids. The germline V and J ends were trimmed by 3 bases and 9 bases, with 16 bases remaining between them.